Each of the 26 T cell receptor beta chains below was sequenced from the same sample in a study of blood T cell repertoires in COVID-19 (dated by TCRdb to about 2020). The library was generated by the immunoSEQ multiplex PCR assay. TCRdb provides this immuneACCESS table in a form limited to in-frame rearrangements. Some clones are lacking; in checked studies, under half of them reflect an unresolved V gene, and why the rest are absent is not known. This sample comprises roughly 400,000 clones, roughly 90% of them detected only once. Roughly 2% of the sample rests with the top ten. The sequenced sample consisted of PBMCs or T cells enriched from blood (not recorded which). These receptors were collected from a woman aged 35 to 49 with acute COVID-19.

The CDR3 DNA is TGCGCCAGCAGGCGGGACGGCAATGAAAAACTGTTTTTT. Translation: CASRRDGNEKLFF. The chain links TRBV5-1 to TRBJ1-4; tentative D call: TRBD1 (5 bases). The CDR3 is 13 residues long. Germline V gives CDR1 SGHRS, CDR2 YFSETQ. Trimming removed 5 bases at V and 5 bases at J, with 10 bases between.

This clone was counted a single time. V usage is TRBV29-1 and J usage is TRBJ2-1; weak D call: TRBD1 (6 bases). The CDR3 runs to 15 residues. With 2 bases removed from V and 4 bases from J, the gap between germline ends came to 15 bases. Germline-derived CDR1 and CDR2 are SQVTM and ANQGSEA. DNA for the CDR3: TGCAGCGTTGAACACGGTGACAGGTTATACAATGAGCAGTTCTTC. It specifies CSVEHGDRLYNEQFF.

The chain carries TRBV7-9 and TRBJ1-1, with 7 positions matching TRBD1. The CDR3 runs 14 residues. Germline CDR1 is SEHNR and CDR2 is FQNEAQ (reference sequence). With V trimmed by 5 bases and J by 3 bases, 6 bases remained unmatched. DNA for the CDR3: TGTGCCAGCAGCGCGGGACAGTGGCACACTGAAGCTTTCTTT. Its protein product is CASSAGQWHTEAFF.

The chain recombines TRBV30 with TRBJ1-2; D is undetermined. The CDR3 has 14 amino acids. Trimming pared 8 bases from V and 4 bases from J, leaving 20 bases between. Germline CDR1 and CDR2: GTSNPN and SVGIG (reference sequence). CDR3 nucleotide sequence: TGTGCCAGCGACTCGCCTCTAAAAGTCTATGGCTACACCTTC. Its protein is CASDSPLKVYGYTF.

The chain recombines TRBV29-1 with TRBJ2-7; no firm D call. This CDR3 has 11 amino acids. Germline CDR1 is SQVTM and CDR2 is ANQGSEA. V was clipped by 7 bases and J by 6 bases, with 13 bases between them. CDR3 loop: CSGAIDVEQYF. CDR3 nucleotide sequence: TGCAGCGGGGCGATAGATGTCGAGCAGTACTTC.

This chain joins TRBV24-1 and TRBJ2-1; maybe TRBD2 (6 bases). V lost 1 base to trimming and J lost 9 bases, with 15 bases between them. The germline CDR1 and CDR2 sequences are KGHDR and SFDVKD. The CDR3 is 15 amino acids. CDR3 in amino acids: CATSDFAGSSVEQFF. CDR3 in DNA: TGTGCCACCAGTGATTTCGCCGGGAGCTCGGTTGAGCAGTTCTTC.

This clone was found once. This chain links TRBV18 with TRBJ2-5; 9 bases are shared with TRBD1. With 3 bases clipped from V and 4 bases from J, the junction kept 9 bases outside the gene matches. Per the germline V gene, CDR1 is KGHSH and CDR2 is LQKENI. The CDR3 spans 16 residues. The CDR3 is CASSPSGTGKGETQYF. In DNA form, the CDR3 reads TGTGCCAGCTCACCCAGCGGGACAGGGAAGGGAGAGACCCAGTACTTC. The complete variable domain, with remaining parts taken from reference TRBV18 and TRBJ2-5, reads NAGVMQNPRHLVRRRGQEARLRCSPMKGHSHVYWYRQLPEEGLKFMVYLQKENIIDESGMPKERFSAEFPKEGPSILRIQQVVRGDSAAYFCASSPSGTGKGETQYFGPGTRLLVL.

V usage is TRBV6-4 and J usage is TRBJ1-2; no definite D call. This CDR3 spans 13 amino acids. Trimming took 1 base from V and 7 from J, leaving 10 bases between them. Germline V gene data show CDR1 as MRHNA and CDR2 as SNTAGT. The CDR3 reads CASSDLFGSGYTF. CDR3 coding DNA: TGTGCCAGCAGTGACTTGTTTGGGAGTGGCTACACCTTC.

The chain has TRBV5-1 and TRBJ2-1, with 9 bases that match TRBD1. The germline CDR1 and CDR2 sequences are SGHRS and YFSETQ. CDR3 length: 15 residues. V gave up 3 bases and J gave up 6 bases; unmatched junction bases: 7. The CDR3 loop reads CASSYTGGNINEQFF. In nucleotides, the CDR3 is TGCGCCAGCAGCTACACAGGGGGCAACATCAATGAGCAGTTCTTC.

V and J are TRBV15 and TRBJ1-1; weak D call: TRBD1 (6 bases). The CDR3 runs to 13 residues. Trimming left V 6 bases short and J 1 base short, with 9 bases between. From germline, CDR1 is LNHNV and CDR2 YYDKDF (reference sequence). CDR3 sequence: CATSSRGNTEAFF. CDR3 DNA: TGTGCCACCAGTTCCAGGGGGAACACTGAAGCTTTCTTT. Supplemented by reference TRBV15 and TRBJ1-1, the full variable domain reads DAMVIQNPRYQVTQFGKPVTLSCSQTLNHNVMYWYQQKSSQAPKLLFHYYDKDFNNEADTPDNFQSRRPNTSFCFLDIRSPGLGDTAMYLCATSSRGNTEAFFGQGTRLTVV.

The sample holds a few counts of this clone. The chain recombines TRBV19 with TRBJ1-1; D might be TRBD1 (5 bases). This CDR3 is 14 amino acids long. Per the germline V gene, CDR1 is LNHDA and CDR2 is SQIVND (reference sequence). V was pared by 4 bases and J by 1 base, with 10 bases between. The CDR3 here is CASSTGDWNTEAFF. Here the CDR3 DNA reads TGTGCCAGTAGTACCGGGGACTGGAACACTGAAGCTTTCTTT.

The chain links TRBV29-1 to TRBJ2-1; 8 nucleotides line up with TRBD2. In germline, CDR1 is SQVTM, CDR2 ANQGSEA. The CDR3 has 15 residues. V gave up 2 bases and J gave up 2 bases; unmatched junction bases: 5. CDR3 nucleotide sequence: TGCAGCGTTGAACGGGGGGGGCCTCCCTACAATGAGCAGTTCTTC. Translating gives CSVERGGPPYNEQFF.

The chain employs TRBV5-1 and TRBJ2-7; 10 nucleotides match TRBD2. Germline assignment: CDR1 SGHRS and CDR2 YFSETQ. V gave up 0 bases and J gave up 1 base; unmatched junction bases: 4. The CDR3 runs to 16 residues. CDR3 amino acids: CASSLVLAGISYEQYF. The CDR3 DNA reads TGCGCCAGCAGCTTGGTACTAGCGGGGATTTCCTACGAGCAGTACTTC.

The chain employs TRBV7-9 and TRBJ1-2; no clear D. This CDR3 has 12 amino acids. V was clipped by 5 bases and J by 8 bases, with 12 bases between them. Germline CDR1 is SEHNR and CDR2 is FQNEAQ (reference sequence). The CDR3 region has the DNA TGTGCCAGCAGCACGATTAGGAGCGGCTACACCTTC. Translation: CASSTIRSGYTF.

This sequence joins TRBV4-1 and TRBJ2-2, with no clear D. CDR3 length: 12 amino acids. Germline-derived CDR1 and CDR2 are MGHRA and YSYEKL. The V gene lost 3 bases and the J gene lost 4 bases, with 3 bases spanning the gap. The CDR3 region has the DNA TGCGCCAGCAGCCACCTCACCGGGGAGCTGTTTTTT. It is translated as CASSHLTGELFF.

V usage is TRBV22-1 and J usage is TRBJ2-6; TRBD1 reflects the table's D call only, with no check against the DNA. TRBV22-1 is assigned pseudogene status. CDR3 length: 17 amino acids. The CDR3 sequence is CPGSAGGRGSGANVLTF. The CDR3 nucleotides read TGTCCTGGGAGCGCGGGCGGTAGGGGCTCTGGGGCCAACGTCCTGACTTTC.

Here the CDR3 DNA reads TGCAGCGTTGACCCTTTCGGGACTAGCGGGGGGGTCTACAATGAGCAGTTCTTC. This encodes CSVDPFGTSGGVYNEQFF. This sequence joins TRBV29-1 and TRBJ2-1; 16 bases align to TRBD2. Per germline, CDR1 SQVTM and CDR2 ANQGSEA. The CDR3 covers 18 residues. The trim removed 3 bases at V and 3 bases at J, leaving 8 bases unmatched.

This rearrangement joins TRBV19 to TRBJ2-1; a possible D gene is TRBD2 (7 bases). V was clipped by 5 bases and J by 6 bases, with 17 bases between them. The CDR3 consists of 15 residues. Per the germline V gene, CDR1 is LNHDA and CDR2 is SQIVND (reference sequence). CDR3 protein: CASSAPGGPLNEQFF. CDR3 nucleotides: TGTGCCAGTAGTGCACCCGGGGGGCCCCTCAATGAGCAGTTCTTC.

The J gene is TRBJ2-7, the V gene TRBV5-1; 8 nucleotides line up with TRBD1. The CDR3 runs to 14 residues. The J segment lost 0 bases and the V segment lost 5 bases, leaving 4 bases of the junction unmatched. Germline values: CDR1 SGHRS, CDR2 YFSETQ. As DNA, the CDR3 is TGCGCCAGCAGGCGGACAGGGAGCTCCTACGAGCAGTACTTC. Amino acids: CASRRTGSSYEQYF. The full variable domain, with the rest looked up from reference TRBV5-1 and TRBJ2-7, is KAGVTQTPRYLIKTRGQQVTLSCSPISGHRSVSWYQQTPGQGLQFLFEYFSETQRNKGNFPGRFSGRQFSNSRSEMNVSTLELGDSALYLCASRRTGSSYEQYFGPGTRLTVT.

The chain employs TRBV28 and TRBJ1-5; D not resolved. Looked up from germline, CDR1 is MDHEN and CDR2 is SYDVKM. V shed 5 bases and J shed 1 base, with 9 bases lying between them. This CDR3 is built from 14 residues. CDR3: CASSPRESNQPQHF. CDR3 coding DNA: TGTGCCAGCAGTCCCCGGGAAAGCAATCAGCCCCAGCATTTT.

The chain joins TRBV7-2 to TRBJ1-3; no clear D. The CDR3 loop spans 13 amino acids. Germline V lookup: CDR1 SGHTA, CDR2 FQGNSA. V shed 2 bases and J shed 4 bases, with 6 bases lying between them. In DNA, the CDR3 is TGTGCCAGCAGCTTAACCAGAGGAAACACCATATATTTT. Residues: CASSLTRGNTIYF.

The chain employs TRBV5-4 and TRBJ1-1; no definite D call. V dropped 0 bases and J dropped 5 bases, with 14 bases sitting between them. From germline, CDR1 is SGHNT and CDR2 YYREEE (reference sequence). The CDR3 is 15 residues long. The CDR3 region has the DNA TGTGCCAGCAGCTTGGGGTCGGGGAGAGGAACTGAAGCTTTCTTT. Translating it yields CASSLGSGRGTEAFF.

The genes are TRBV2 and TRBJ2-2; the D gene is possibly TRBD2 (5 bases). CDR1 is SNHLY, CDR2 FYNNEI, per germline. V lost 6 bases and J lost 4, with 15 bases in between. This CDR3 region has 15 residues. For the CDR3, the DNA is TGTGCCAGCAGCGTACTAGAGTCTGGCACCGGGGAGCTGTTTTTT. Translated, it gives CASSVLESGTGELFF.

The chain has TRBV30 and TRBJ1-2; the D gene is possibly TRBD1 (6 bases). CDR1 and CDR2 from the germline V gene are GTSNPN and SVGIG (reference sequence). This CDR3 is 13 amino acids long. V was shortened by 1 base and J by 8 bases, with 14 bases between the two germline ends. The CDR3 nucleotides read TGTGCCTGGAGTGCAGGGGCTCGGGTAGGCTACACCTTC. Residues: CAWSAGARVGYTF.

The chain is built from TRBV27 and TRBJ1-3; 9 bases map to TRBD1. Germline V gene lookup returns CDR1 MNHEY and CDR2 SMNVEV (reference sequence). Trimming at V came to 0 bases and at J to 3 bases, leaving 9 bases not matched to a gene. CDR3 size: 18 residues. The CDR3 spells CASSLSFLGQGYGNTIYF. In DNA, the CDR3 is TGTGCCAGCAGTTTATCGTTCCTGGGACAGGGCTATGGAAACACCATATATTTT.

The J gene is TRBJ2-7, the V gene TRBV6-5, with TRBD2 matching 12 bases. Trimming took 6 bases from V and 3 from J; bases not matched to a gene: 6. Germline V lookup: CDR1 MNHEY, CDR2 SVGAGI. This CDR3 spans 15 amino acids. The CDR3, as DNA: TGTGCCAGCAGACTAGCGGGGGGAGGTTTCTACGAGCAGTACTTC. It encodes CASRLAGGGFYEQYF.